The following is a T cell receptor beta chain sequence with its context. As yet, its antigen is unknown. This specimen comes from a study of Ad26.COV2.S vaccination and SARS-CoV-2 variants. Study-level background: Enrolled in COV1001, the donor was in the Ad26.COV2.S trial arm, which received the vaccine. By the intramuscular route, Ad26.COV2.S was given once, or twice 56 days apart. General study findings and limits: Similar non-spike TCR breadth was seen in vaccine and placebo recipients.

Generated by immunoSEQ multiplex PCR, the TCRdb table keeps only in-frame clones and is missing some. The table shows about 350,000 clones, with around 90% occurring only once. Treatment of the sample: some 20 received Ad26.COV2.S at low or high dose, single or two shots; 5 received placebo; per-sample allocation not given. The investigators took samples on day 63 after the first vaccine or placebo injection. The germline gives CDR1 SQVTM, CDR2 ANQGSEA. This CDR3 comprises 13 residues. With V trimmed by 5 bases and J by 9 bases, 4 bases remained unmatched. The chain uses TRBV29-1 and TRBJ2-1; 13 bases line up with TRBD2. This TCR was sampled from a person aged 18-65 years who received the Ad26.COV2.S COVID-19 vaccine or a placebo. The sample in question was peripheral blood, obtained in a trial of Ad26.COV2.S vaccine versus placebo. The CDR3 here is CSVLRLAGGEQFF. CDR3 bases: TGCAGCGTTCTCAGACTAGCGGGAGGTGAGCAGTTCTTC.